This T cell receptor (beta chain) was identified during a study of identical twins. Study-level points and caveats: Models predicted less out-of-frame TCR alpha sharing in monozygotic twins than was found.

Germline CDR1 reads MNHEY; CDR2 reads SVGEGT. Trimming took off 3 bases at V and 6 bases at J, with 13 bases between the two ends. The CDR3 spans 14 residues. In regard to this clonotype: Antigen: not known.

MiXCR, run by TCRdb on the 5' RACE reads, gives a single entry per CDR3 protein. This table has 350,000 or so distinct CDR3 sequences, roughly an eighth appearing once. These sequences were also reported in another study, on yellow fever vaccine responses in identical twins.

The receptor was isolated from a young woman in good health. This chain connects TRBV6-2 or TRBV6-3 to TRBJ2-3; possible D gene TRBD2, 6 bases. Sequencing was performed on CD8+ T cells sorted from blood. The CDR3 reads CASSYKAGWDTQYF. The DNA of the CDR3 is TGTGCCAGCAGTTATAAGGCGGGATGGGATACGCAGTATTTT.